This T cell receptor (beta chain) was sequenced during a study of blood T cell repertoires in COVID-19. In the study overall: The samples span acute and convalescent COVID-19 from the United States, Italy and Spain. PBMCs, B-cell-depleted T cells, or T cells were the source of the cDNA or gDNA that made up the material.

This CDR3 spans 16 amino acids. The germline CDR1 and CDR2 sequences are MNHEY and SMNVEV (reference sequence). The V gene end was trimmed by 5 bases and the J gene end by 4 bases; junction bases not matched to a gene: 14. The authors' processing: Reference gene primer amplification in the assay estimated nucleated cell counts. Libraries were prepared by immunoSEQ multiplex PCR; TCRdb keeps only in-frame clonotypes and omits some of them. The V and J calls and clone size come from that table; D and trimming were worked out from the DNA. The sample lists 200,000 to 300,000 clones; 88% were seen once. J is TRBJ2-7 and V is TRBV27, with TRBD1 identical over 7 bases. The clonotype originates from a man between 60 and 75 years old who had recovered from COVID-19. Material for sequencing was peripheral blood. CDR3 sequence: CASSPGTVGWSYEQYF. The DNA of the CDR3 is TGTGCCAGCAGTCCTGGGACAGTAGGTTGGTCTTACGAGCAGTACTTC.